The rows below give T cell receptor beta chains drawn from one sample of a study of CD8 T cells in Susac syndrome. TCRdb redid the calling of the immunoSEQ multiplex PCR reads with MiXCR, one entry per CDR3 protein. Altogether around 280,000 distinct CDR3 sequences are present, approximately 84% being singletons, with the ten largest covering 0.11%. Sequencing used CD8+ T cells from PBMCs. These receptor sequences come from a human donor with multiple sclerosis. CDR3s include the opening cysteine and the closing phenylalanine or tryptophan. Fields, in order: V gene, clone size, D gene, J gene, CDR3 protein, CDR3 DNA. D genes are given only for firm matches. Size tells how often a clone was seen (once, few, many) or the class of an expanded clone, and some rows leave it out.

TRBV12-5,once,TRBD2,TRBJ2-5,CASGLTPLTGGETQYF,TGTGCTAGTGGTTTGACCCCCCTTACGGGGGGTGAGACCCAGTACTTC
TRBV28,NA,TRBD2,TRBJ2-1,CAHSGGNSYNEQFF,TGTGCCCACTCCGGGGGGAACTCCTACAATGAGCAGTTCTTC
TRBV12-3/TRBV12-4,NA,TRBD1,TRBJ1-4,CASSRRTGSGEKLFF,TGTGCCAGCAGCCGAAGGACAGGGTCAGGTGAAAAACTGTTTTTT
TRBV6-1,NA,NA,TRBJ2-1,CASSDTVSSSYNEQFF,TGTGCCAGCAGTGATACCGTCTCGAGCTCCTACAATGAGCAGTTCTTC
TRBV28,NA,NA,TRBJ1-6,CASSPRTAEDNSPLHF,TGTGCCAGCAGTCCCCGGACGGCGGAGGATAATTCACCCCTCCACTTT
TRBV25-1,once,NA,TRBJ2-5,CASSELGAETQYF,TGTGCCAGCAGTGAACTAGGGGCTGAGACCCAGTACTTC
TRBV15,NA,TRBD2,TRBJ2-5,CATSRVPRGLAHETQYF,TGTGCCACCAGCAGAGTTCCCAGGGGACTAGCGCACGAGACCCAGTACTTC
TRBV7-9,NA,TRBD1,TRBJ2-7,CATGQGATYEQYF,TGTGCCACCGGACAGGGGGCGACCTACGAGCAGTACTTC
TRBV5-6,NA,NA,TRBJ2-7,CASSFTSEQYF,TGTGCCAGCAGCTTCACTAGCGAGCAGTACTTC
TRBV13,NA,NA,TRBJ1-5,CASSLGTAGAGAQHF,TGTGCCAGCAGCTTAGGGACAGCAGGTGCAGGAGCCCAGCATTTT